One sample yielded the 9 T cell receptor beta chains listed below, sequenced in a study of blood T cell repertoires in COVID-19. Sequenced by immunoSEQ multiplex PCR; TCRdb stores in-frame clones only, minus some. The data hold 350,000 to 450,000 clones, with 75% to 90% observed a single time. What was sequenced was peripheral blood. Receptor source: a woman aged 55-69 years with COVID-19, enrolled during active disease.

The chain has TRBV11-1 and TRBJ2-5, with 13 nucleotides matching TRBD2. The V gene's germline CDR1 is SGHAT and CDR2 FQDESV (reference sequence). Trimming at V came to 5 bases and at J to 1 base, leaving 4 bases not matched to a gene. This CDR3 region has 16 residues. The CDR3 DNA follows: TGTGCCAGCAGCAAACGACTAGCGGGGGGCCAAGAGACCCAGTACTTC. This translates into CASSKRLAGGQETQYF.

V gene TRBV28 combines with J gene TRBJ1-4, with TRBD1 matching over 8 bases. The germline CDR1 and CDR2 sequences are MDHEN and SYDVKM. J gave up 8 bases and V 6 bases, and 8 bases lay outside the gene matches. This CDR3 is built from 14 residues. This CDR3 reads CASSLRGQVEKLFF. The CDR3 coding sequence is TGTGCCAGCAGCCTCAGGGGGCAAGTGGAAAAACTGTTTTTT. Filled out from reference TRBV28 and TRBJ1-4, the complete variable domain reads DVKVTQSSRYLVKRTGEKVFLECVQDMDHENMFWYRQDPGLGLRLIYFSYDVKMKEKGDIPEGYSVSREKKERFSLILESASTNQTSMYLCASSLRGQVEKLFFGSGTQLSVL.

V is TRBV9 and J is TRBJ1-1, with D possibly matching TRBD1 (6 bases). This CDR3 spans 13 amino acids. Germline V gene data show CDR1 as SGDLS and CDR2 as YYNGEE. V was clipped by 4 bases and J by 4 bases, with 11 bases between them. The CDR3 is CASSHQGITEAFF. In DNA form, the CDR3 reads TGTGCCAGCAGCCACCAGGGGATCACTGAAGCTTTCTTT.

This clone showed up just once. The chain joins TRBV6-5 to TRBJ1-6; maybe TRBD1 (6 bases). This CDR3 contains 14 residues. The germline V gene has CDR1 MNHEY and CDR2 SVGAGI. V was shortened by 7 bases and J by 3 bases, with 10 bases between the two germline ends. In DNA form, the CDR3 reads TGTGCCAGCAATACAGGGTACTATAATTCACCCCTCCACTTT. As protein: CASNTGYYNSPLHF.

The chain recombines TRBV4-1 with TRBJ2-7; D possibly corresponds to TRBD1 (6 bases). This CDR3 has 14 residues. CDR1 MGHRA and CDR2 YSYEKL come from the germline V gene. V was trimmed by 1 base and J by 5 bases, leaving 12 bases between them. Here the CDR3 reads CASSQGWGQNEQYF. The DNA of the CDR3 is TGCGCCAGCAGCCAAGGATGGGGGCAAAACGAGCAGTACTTC.

The CDR3: CASSHASNSNQPQHF. CDR3 sequence (DNA): TGTGCCAGCTCACACGCGTCGAATAGCAATCAGCCCCAGCATTTT. The rearrangement links TRBV18 to TRBJ1-5; no reliable D call. Germline CDR1 and CDR2: KGHSH and LQKENI. The CDR3 is 15 amino acids. Trimming took 4 bases from V and 0 from J, leaving 10 bases between them.

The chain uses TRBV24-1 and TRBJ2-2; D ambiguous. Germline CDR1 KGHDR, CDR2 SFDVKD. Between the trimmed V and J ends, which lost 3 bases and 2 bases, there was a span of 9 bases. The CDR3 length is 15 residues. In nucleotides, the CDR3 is TGTGCCACCAGTGATAATCGGGTTAACACCGGGGAGCTGTTTTTT. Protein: CATSDNRVNTGELFF.

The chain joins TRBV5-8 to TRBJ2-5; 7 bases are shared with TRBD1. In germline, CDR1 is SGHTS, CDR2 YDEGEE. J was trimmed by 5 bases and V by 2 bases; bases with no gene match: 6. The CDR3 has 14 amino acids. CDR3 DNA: TGTGCCAGCAGCTTCAACAGGGGCATGGAGACCCAGTACTTC. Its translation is CASSFNRGMETQYF. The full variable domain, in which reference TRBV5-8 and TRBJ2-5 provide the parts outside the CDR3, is EAGVTQSPTHLIKTRGQQATLRCSPISGHTSVYWYQQALGLGLQFLLWYDEGEERNRGNFPPRFSGRQFPNYSSELNVNALELEDSALYLCASSFNRGMETQYFGPGTRLLVL.

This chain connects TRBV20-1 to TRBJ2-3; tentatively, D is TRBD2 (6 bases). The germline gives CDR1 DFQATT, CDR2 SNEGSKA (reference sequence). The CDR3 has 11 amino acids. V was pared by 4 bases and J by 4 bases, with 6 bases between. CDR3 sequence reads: CSATSADTQYF. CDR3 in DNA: TGCAGTGCTACTAGCGCAGATACGCAGTATTTT.